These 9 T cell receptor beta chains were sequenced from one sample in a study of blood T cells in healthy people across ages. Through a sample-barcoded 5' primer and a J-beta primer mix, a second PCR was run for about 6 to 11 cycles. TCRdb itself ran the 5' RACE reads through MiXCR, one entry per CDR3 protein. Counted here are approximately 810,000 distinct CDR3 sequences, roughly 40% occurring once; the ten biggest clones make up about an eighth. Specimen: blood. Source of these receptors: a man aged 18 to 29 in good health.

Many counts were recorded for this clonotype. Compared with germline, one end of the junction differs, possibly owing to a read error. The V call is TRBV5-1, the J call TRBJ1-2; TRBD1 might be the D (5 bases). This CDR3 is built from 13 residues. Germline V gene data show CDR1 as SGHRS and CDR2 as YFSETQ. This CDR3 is CASSLGENYGYTF. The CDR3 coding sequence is TGTGCCAGCAGTTTGGGGGAAAACTATGGCTACACCTTC.

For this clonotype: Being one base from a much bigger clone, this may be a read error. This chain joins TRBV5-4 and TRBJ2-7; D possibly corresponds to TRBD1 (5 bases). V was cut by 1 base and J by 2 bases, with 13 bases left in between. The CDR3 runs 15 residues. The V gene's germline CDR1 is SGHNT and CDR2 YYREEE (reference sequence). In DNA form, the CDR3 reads TGTGCCAGCAGCTTGTTGGGGATAGGGGCCTACGAGCAGTACTTC. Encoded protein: CASSLLGIGAYEQYF. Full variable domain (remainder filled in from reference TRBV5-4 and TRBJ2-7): ETGVTQSPTHLIKTRGQQVTLRCSSQSGHNTVSWYQQALGQGPQFIFQYYREEENGRGNFPPRFSGLQFPNYSSELNVNALELDDSALYLCASSLLGIGAYEQYFGPGTRLTVT.

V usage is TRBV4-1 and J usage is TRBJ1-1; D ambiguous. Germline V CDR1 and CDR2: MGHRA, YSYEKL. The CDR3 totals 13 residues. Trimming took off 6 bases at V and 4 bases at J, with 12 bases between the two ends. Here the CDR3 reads CASSTVIPTEAFF. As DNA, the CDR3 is TGCGCCAGCAGTACGGTAATACCCACTGAAGCTTTCTTT.

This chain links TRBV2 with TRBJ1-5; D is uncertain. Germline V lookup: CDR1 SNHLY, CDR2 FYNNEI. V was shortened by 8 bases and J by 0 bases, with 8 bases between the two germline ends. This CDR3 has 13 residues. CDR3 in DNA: TGTGCCAGCCGCACGGATAGCAATCAGCCCCAGCATTTT. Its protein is CASRTDSNQPQHF.

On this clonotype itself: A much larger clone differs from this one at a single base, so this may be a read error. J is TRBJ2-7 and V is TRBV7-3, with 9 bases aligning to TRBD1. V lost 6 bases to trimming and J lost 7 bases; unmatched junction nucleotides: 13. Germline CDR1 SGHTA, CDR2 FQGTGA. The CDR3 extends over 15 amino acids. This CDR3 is CASSPGTGYWGEQYF. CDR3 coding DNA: TGTGCCAGCAGTCCCGGGACAGGGTATTGGGGTGAGCAGTACTTC.

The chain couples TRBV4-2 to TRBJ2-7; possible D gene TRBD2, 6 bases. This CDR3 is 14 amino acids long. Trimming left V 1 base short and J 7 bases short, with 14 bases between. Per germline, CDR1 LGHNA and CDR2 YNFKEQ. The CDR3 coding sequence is TGTGCCAGCAGCCAAGGTGGGGGGAAGAATGAGCAGTACTTC. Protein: CASSQGGGKNEQYF.

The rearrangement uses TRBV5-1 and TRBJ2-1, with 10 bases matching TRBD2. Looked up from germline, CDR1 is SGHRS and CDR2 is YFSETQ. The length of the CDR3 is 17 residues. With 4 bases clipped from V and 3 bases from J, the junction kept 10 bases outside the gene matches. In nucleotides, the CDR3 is TGCGCCAGCAGCGACAACCCTAGCGGGGGAATCTACAATGAGCAGTTCTTC. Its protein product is CASSDNPSGGIYNEQFF.

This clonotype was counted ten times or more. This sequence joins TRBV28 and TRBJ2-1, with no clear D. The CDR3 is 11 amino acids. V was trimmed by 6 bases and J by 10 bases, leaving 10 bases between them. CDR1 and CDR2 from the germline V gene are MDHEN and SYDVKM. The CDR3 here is CASRGFREQFF. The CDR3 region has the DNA TGTGCCAGCAGGGGGTTTAGGGAGCAGTTCTTC.

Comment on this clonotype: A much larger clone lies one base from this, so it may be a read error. In DNA, the CDR3 is TGCGGTGCTAGCCGACCCTCTGGAAACACCATATATTTT. Translation gives CGASRPSGNTIYF. The chain has TRBV20-1 and TRBJ1-3; no clear D gene. CDR3 length equals 13 residues. Germline lookup yields CDR1 DFQATT and CDR2 SNEGSKA (reference sequence).